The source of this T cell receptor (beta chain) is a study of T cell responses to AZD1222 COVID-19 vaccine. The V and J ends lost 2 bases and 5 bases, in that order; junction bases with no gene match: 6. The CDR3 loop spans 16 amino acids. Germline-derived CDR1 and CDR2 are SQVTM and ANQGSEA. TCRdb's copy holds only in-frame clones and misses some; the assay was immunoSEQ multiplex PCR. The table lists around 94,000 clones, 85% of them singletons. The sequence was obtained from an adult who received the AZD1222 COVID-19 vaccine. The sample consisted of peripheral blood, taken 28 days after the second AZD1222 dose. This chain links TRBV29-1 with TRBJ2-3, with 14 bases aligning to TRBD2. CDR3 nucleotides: TGCAGCGTTGAACTCGGGACTAGCGGGGGAGTAGATACGCAGTATTTT. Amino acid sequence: CSVELGTSGGVDTQYF.